This TCR beta chain was profiled in a study of cytomegalovirus exposure and HLA in healthy donors. Broader study findings: Associated with cytomegalovirus, according to the listing, were 150 to 200 TCR beta chains. Within an earlier analysis, most TCR beta V segments proved productive either about 87% or about 30% of the time. High sensitivity and specificity were reportedly achieved when the classifier diagnosed cytomegalovirus status. Many donors shared some public TCRs, even though most TCR sequences were rare.

PCR used 60 Vbeta primers and 13 Jbeta primers. Assay: immunoSEQ multiplex PCR; the TCRdb copy retains only in-frame clones and omits some. The sample records about 140,000 clones, around 68% being singletons. Comment on this clone: Its specificity is not known.

Specimen: PBMCs. The TCR comes from a man aged 30 to 45 in good health and CMV-seropositive.

In DNA form, the CDR3 reads TGTGCCAGCAGCCGAGAAACCGGGGGGGCTTACATCTACGAGCAGTACTTC. Translated: CASSRETGGAYIYEQYF. The chain has TRBV5-4 and TRBJ2-7, with 8 positions matching TRBD2. The CDR3 is 17 residues long. The V segment lost 4 bases and the J segment 3 bases; nucleotides outside the gene matches: 15. Germline values: CDR1 SGHNT, CDR2 YYREEE (reference sequence).